Each of the 10 T cell receptor beta chains below was sequenced from the same sample in a study of blood T cell repertoires in COVID-19 (dated by TCRdb to about 2020). The library was made by the immunoSEQ multiplex PCR assay. This immuneACCESS table, as held by TCRdb, lists in-frame sequences with V and J called but not all clones. Of the missing ones, under half trace to an unresolved V gene in checked studies; the others have no known cause. Recorded for this sample are about 63,000 clones; roughly 85% of them occurred a single time. More than 30% of the sample is in the top ten clones. The source material was peripheral blood. These TCRs come from a human donor in a cohort sampled during active COVID-19.

The rearrangement links TRBV4-2 to TRBJ2-2, with no clear D. Trimming pared 1 base from V and 5 bases from J, leaving 14 bases between. This CDR3 has 16 residues. The germline V gene encodes CDR1 LGHNA and CDR2 YNFKEQ. The CDR3 loop reads CASSQGLSLETGELFF. The CDR3 DNA sequence: TGTGCCAGCAGCCAAGGGCTTAGCTTGGAGACCGGGGAGCTGTTTTTT.

As for this clone: The same CDR3 can be traced to other DNA sequences in this sample. The chain has TRBV27 and TRBJ1-3; D is unresolved. V shed 2 bases and J shed 0 bases, with 5 bases lying between them. This CDR3 is built from 14 residues. Germline V gene data show CDR1 as MNHEY and CDR2 as SMNVEV (reference sequence). The CDR3 here is CASSLTSSGNTIYF. Here the CDR3 DNA reads TGTGCCAGCAGTTTAACTAGCTCTGGAAACACCATATATTTT.

This sequence joins TRBV5-6 and TRBJ1-1, with D possibly being TRBD1 (5 bases). CDR1 SGHDT and CDR2 YYEEEE come from the germline V gene. The V end lost 4 bases, the J end lost 2 bases, and 15 bases lay between the germline ends. The CDR3 is 15 amino acids. CDR3 amino acids: CASSGPGGVNTEAFF. CDR3 nucleotides: TGTGCCAGCAGCGGGCCGGGGGGAGTAAACACTGAAGCTTTCTTT.

The chain recombines TRBV20-1 with TRBJ2-5, with D tentatively TRBD1 (6 bases). This CDR3 comprises 11 residues. Germline V CDR1 and CDR2: DFQATT, SNEGSKA (reference sequence). V shed 5 bases and J shed 5 bases, with 9 bases lying between them. CDR3 amino acids: CSAPTGETQYF. The CDR3 nucleotides read TGCAGTGCTCCCACAGGGGAGACCCAGTACTTC.

This clone has only one observation. This chain links TRBV3-1 (or the pseudogene TRBV3-2) with TRBJ2-4; TRBD2 aligns across 8 bases. CDR1 is LGHDT and CDR2 is YNNKEL in the germline V gene (reference sequence). The CDR3 is made up of 14 amino acids. Trimming removed 1 base from V and 6 bases from J; junction bases left unmatched: 2. CDR3: CASSQAGGGNIQYF. The CDR3 DNA reads TGTGCCAGCAGCCAAGCCGGGGGGGGAAACATTCAGTACTTC.

This chain uses TRBV13 with TRBJ2-7; 8 nucleotides line up with TRBD1. CDR1 and CDR2 (germline): PRHDT, FYEKMQ (reference sequence). The CDR3 spans 16 residues. Trimming took 0 bases from V and 2 from J; bases not matched to a gene: 6. In DNA form, the CDR3 reads TGTGCCAGCAGCTTAGGGGCCGGGACAGGCACCTACGAGCAGTACTTC. This translates into CASSLGAGTGTYEQYF.

This chain links TRBV19 with TRBJ1-5; 9 nucleotides line up with TRBD1. V shed 5 bases and J 7 bases; nucleotides not matched to a gene: 3. Germline assignment: CDR1 LNHDA and CDR2 SQIVND (reference sequence). The CDR3 consists of 13 residues. The CDR3 loop is CASSADRGQPQHF. CDR3 nucleotide sequence: TGTGCCAGTAGTGCCGACAGGGGGCAGCCCCAGCATTTT.

The chain recombines TRBV5-5 with TRBJ2-7; tentatively, D is TRBD1 (6 bases). Per the germline V gene, CDR1 is SGHKS and CDR2 is YYEKEE (reference sequence). V was cut by 4 bases and J by 5 bases, with 19 bases left in between. This CDR3 is built from 15 residues. The CDR3 sequence is CASSAYGGRSDEQYF. DNA of the CDR3: TGTGCCAGCAGCGCCTATGGGGGCCGGTCAGACGAGCAGTACTTC.

The chain carries TRBV7-8 and TRBJ2-7; unclear D gene. CDR3 length: 15 residues. V lost 3 bases and J lost 0, with 12 bases in between. Looked up from germline, CDR1 is SGHVS and CDR2 is FQNEAQ. The CDR3, as DNA: TGTGCCAGCAGCTTTAGGCGGCTAAGCTCCTACGAGCAGTACTTC. It translates to CASSFRRLSSYEQYF. The whole variable domain, remainder taken from reference TRBV7-8 and TRBJ2-7, is GAGVSQSPRYKVAKRGQDVALRCDPISGHVSLFWYQQALGQGPEFLTYFQNEAQLDKSGLPSDRFFAERPEGSVSTLKIQRTQQEDSAVYLCASSFRRLSSYEQYFGPGTRLTVT.

The rearrangement joins TRBV6-2 or TRBV6-3 to TRBJ1-4; no definite D call. The CDR3 extends over 14 amino acids. The germline V gene encodes CDR1 MNHEY and CDR2 SVGEGT. Trimming shortened V by 5 bases and J by 12 bases, and 19 bases separated the two germline ends. Here the CDR3 DNA reads TGTGCCAGCAGTCCATACGCCGGACGGGGAGAACTGTTTTTT. Translating it yields CASSPYAGRGELFF.